These 5 T cell receptor beta chains were sequenced from one sample in a study of blood T cell repertoires in COVID-19. Sequencing used immunoSEQ multiplex PCR; TCRdb keeps in-frame clones, though not all of them. The sample has 140,000 or so clones; 82% are singletons. The sample was peripheral blood. All receptors derive from a woman at least 80 years old with acute or convalescent COVID-19.

The DNA of the CDR3 is TGTGCCAGCAGCGACTTCCCTAGCGGAGACTACAATGAGCAGTTCTTC. Its translation is CASSDFPSGDYNEQFF. The rearrangement uses TRBV5-4 and TRBJ2-1, with 7 nucleotides matching TRBD2. Germline trimming cut 4 bases from V and 3 bases from J; bases unmatched to any gene: 10. This CDR3 has 16 amino acids. The germline CDR1 and CDR2 sequences are SGHNT and YYREEE (reference sequence).

This rearrangement joins TRBV19 to TRBJ2-1, with no clear D. This CDR3 comprises 13 residues. Trimming removed 3 bases from V and 3 bases from J, with 6 bases in between. CDR1 is LNHDA, CDR2 SQIVND, per germline (reference sequence). This chain's CDR3 is CASSMYSYNEQFF. The CDR3 DNA reads as TGTGCCAGTAGTATGTACAGCTACAATGAGCAGTTCTTC.

The J gene is TRBJ1-4, the V gene TRBV5-1, with 8 bases lining up with TRBD1. The CDR3 contains 16 residues. Germline V gives CDR1 SGHRS, CDR2 YFSETQ. The trim removed 4 bases at V and 6 bases at J, leaving 11 bases unmatched. The CDR3 nucleotides read TGCGCCAGCAGCCCCCAACCGGGACAGGCAGATGAAAAACTGTTTTTT. Its translation is CASSPQPGQADEKLFF.

The chain couples TRBV18 to TRBJ2-5; perhaps TRBD1 as D (5 bases). Trimming took 3 bases from V and 1 from J, leaving 9 bases between them. Germline V lookup: CDR1 KGHSH, CDR2 LQKENI. The CDR3 spans 14 residues. Written as DNA, the CDR3 is TGTGCCAGCTCACCCTTACAGGCCCAAGAGACCCAGTACTTC. It yields the protein CASSPLQAQETQYF.

A single count supports this clone. The chain couples TRBV20-1 to TRBJ1-6; D not certain. V gave up 3 bases and J gave up 0 bases, with 9 bases separating them. This CDR3 spans 15 amino acids. Germline V CDR1 and CDR2: DFQATT, SNEGSKA (reference sequence). The chain's CDR3 is CSASFHSSYNSPLHF. CDR3 nucleotides: TGCAGTGCTAGTTTCCATAGCTCCTATAATTCACCCCTCCACTTT.